This entry lists 9 T cell receptor beta chains sequenced from one sample in a study of shared clonotypes between healthy human individuals. CD45RO-negative, CCR7-positively selected cells formed the naive CD8 fraction, excluding terminally differentiated effector memory CD45RA+ cells. Here immunoSEQ multiplex PCR was the method, and the copy in TCRdb shows in-frame clones only, minus some. The sample shows about 700,000 clones, around 92% of them seen only once. Sequences were obtained from naive CD8+ T cells sorted from blood. All receptors derive from a young man in good health.

The CDR3, as DNA: TGTGCCAGCAGCCCCCAGAGCCTATACACTGAAGCTTTCTTT. Amino acid sequence: CASSPQSLYTEAFF. The chain recombines TRBV28 with TRBJ1-1; D is uncertain. Trimming shortened V by 6 bases and J by 3 bases, and 14 bases separated the two germline ends. The CDR3 is made up of 14 amino acids. Germline V gene lookup returns CDR1 MDHEN and CDR2 SYDVKM.

Written as DNA, the CDR3 is TGTGCCAGCAGTAAGACAGAAATGGGGCAGCCCCAGCATTTT. Translated, it gives CASSKTEMGQPQHF. The V gene is TRBV27, the J gene TRBJ1-5; tentatively, D is TRBD1 (5 bases). This CDR3 has 14 residues. The V end lost 5 bases, the J end lost 7 bases, and 15 bases lay between the germline ends. Germline CDR1 is MNHEY and CDR2 is SMNVEV (reference sequence).

This chain joins TRBV27 and TRBJ2-3; possible D gene TRBD2, 5 bases. Trimming took 7 bases from V and 2 from J, leaving 13 bases between them. CDR1 is MNHEY and CDR2 is SMNVEV in the germline V gene (reference sequence). This CDR3 has 14 amino acids. CDR3 coding DNA: TGTGCCAGCAAAAGAGGGCTAGACACAGATACGCAGTATTTT. Its translation is CASKRGLDTDTQYF.

The V call is TRBV28, the J call TRBJ2-3; 10 nucleotides line up with TRBD2. The germline V gene has CDR1 MDHEN and CDR2 SYDVKM. V dropped 5 bases and J dropped 4; count of bases not matched to a gene: 6. CDR3 size: 15 residues. DNA of the CDR3: TGTGCCAGCAGTGAAACTAGCGGGAAGGCAGATACGCAGTATTTT. Protein sequence: CASSETSGKADTQYF.

This chain connects TRBV25-1 to TRBJ1-1, with D tentatively TRBD1 (6 bases). V lost 6 bases to trimming and J lost 7 bases, with 15 bases between them. Germline V gene sequence: CDR1 MGHDK, CDR2 SYGVNS. The CDR3 sequence is 13 residues long. CDR3 sequence reads: CASRAQGLNEAFF. As DNA, the CDR3 is TGTGCCAGCAGGGCTCAGGGGTTAAATGAAGCTTTCTTT.

This clone has only one observation. This chain connects TRBV27 to TRBJ2-3; TRBD1 agrees at 8 bases. With 5 bases clipped from V and 6 bases from J, the junction kept 13 bases outside the gene matches. Germline CDR1 is MNHEY and CDR2 is SMNVEV (reference sequence). The length of the CDR3 is 16 residues. The DNA of the CDR3 is TGTGCCAGCAGTCCGCCGAGGACAGGGCCTATCGATACGCAGTATTTT. Amino acids: CASSPPRTGPIDTQYF.

The chain uses TRBV2 and TRBJ2-5, with TRBD2 matching over 14 bases. There are 16 residues in the CDR3. CDR1 and CDR2 from the germline V gene are SNHLY and FYNNEI. V lost 6 bases, J lost 4 bases, and 7 bases stayed unmatched. The DNA of the CDR3 is TGTGCCAGCAGGGGACTAGCGGGAGACGTAAGAGAGACCCAGTACTTC. Encoded protein: CASRGLAGDVRETQYF.

The table lists this clone with a few counts. The chain recombines TRBV7-9 with TRBJ2-3; 9 bases fit TRBD1. The V gene's germline CDR1 is SEHNR and CDR2 FQNEAQ (reference sequence). After removal of 10 bases from V and 4 bases from J, the junction contained 9 bases not matched to a gene. The CDR3 covers 14 residues. CDR3 bases: TGTGCCACCCAGTCGACAGGGGGACCAGATACGCAGTATTTT. It yields the protein CATQSTGGPDTQYF.

V gene TRBV6-6 combines with J gene TRBJ2-1; D assignment may be TRBD1 or TRBD2 (5 bases each). Trimming left V 7 bases short and J 0 bases short, with 10 bases between. The germline V gene encodes CDR1 MNHNY and CDR2 SVGAGI (reference sequence). The CDR3 covers 14 residues. CDR3 coding DNA: TGTGCCAGCAACGGGGCAAGCTCCTACAATGAGCAGTTCTTC. It yields the protein CASNGASSYNEQFF.